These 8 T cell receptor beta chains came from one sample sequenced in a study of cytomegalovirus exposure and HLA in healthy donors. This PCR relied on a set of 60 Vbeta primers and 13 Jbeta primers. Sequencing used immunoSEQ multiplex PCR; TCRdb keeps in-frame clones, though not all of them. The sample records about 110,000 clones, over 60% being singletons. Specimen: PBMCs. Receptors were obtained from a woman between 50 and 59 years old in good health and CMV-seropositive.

Here the CDR3 DNA reads TGTGCCAGCAGGATCCGGGTTTATAGCAATCAGCCCCAGCATTTT. Translating gives CASRIRVYSNQPQHF. The chain is built from TRBV6-1 and TRBJ1-5, with D uncertain. CDR3 length: 15 residues. V shed 6 bases and J shed 0 bases, with 12 bases lying between them. The V gene's germline CDR1 is MNHNS and CDR2 SASEGT.

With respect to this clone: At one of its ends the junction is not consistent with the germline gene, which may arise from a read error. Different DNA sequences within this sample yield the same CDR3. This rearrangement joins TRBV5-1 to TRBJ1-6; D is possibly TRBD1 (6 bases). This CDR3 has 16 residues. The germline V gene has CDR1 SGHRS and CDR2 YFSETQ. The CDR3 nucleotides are TGCGCCAGCAGCCCCAGGGGAGAGGGGATTAATTCCCCCCTCCACTTT. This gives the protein CASSPRGEGINSPLHF.

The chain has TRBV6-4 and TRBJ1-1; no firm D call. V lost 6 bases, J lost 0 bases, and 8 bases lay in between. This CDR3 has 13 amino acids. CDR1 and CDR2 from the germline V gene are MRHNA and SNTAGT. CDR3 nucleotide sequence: TGTGCCAGCAGCCGGGAGCTGAACACTGAAGCTTTCTTT. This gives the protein CASSRELNTEAFF.

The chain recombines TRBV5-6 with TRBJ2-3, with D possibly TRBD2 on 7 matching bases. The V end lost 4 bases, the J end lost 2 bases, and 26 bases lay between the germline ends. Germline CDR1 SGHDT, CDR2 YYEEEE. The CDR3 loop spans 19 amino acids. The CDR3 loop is CASSKRWAGARLNTDTQYF. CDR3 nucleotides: TGTGCCAGCAGCAAGAGGTGGGCGGGGGCCAGGTTAAACACAGATACGCAGTATTTT.

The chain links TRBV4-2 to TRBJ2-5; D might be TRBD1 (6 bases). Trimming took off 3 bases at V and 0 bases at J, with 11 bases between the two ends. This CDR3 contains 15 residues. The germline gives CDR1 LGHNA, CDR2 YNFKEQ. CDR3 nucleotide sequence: TGTGCCAGCAGCCAGGGTGAGGGGGACCAAGAGACCCAGTACTTC. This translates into CASSQGEGDQETQYF.

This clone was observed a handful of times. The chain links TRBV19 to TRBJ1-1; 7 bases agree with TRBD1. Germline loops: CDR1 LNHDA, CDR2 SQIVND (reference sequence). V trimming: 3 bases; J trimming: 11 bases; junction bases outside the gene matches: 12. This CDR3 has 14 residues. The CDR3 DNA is TGTGCCAGTAGTATGGCAGGGGGGCTAACTTATGCTTTCTTT. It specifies CASSMAGGLTYAFF.

CDR3 sequence (DNA): TGCGCCAGCAGCCACGATACCAGATACTCTGGAAACACCATATATTTT. This encodes CASSHDTRYSGNTIYF. This sequence joins TRBV4-3 and TRBJ1-3; D remains ambiguous. Germline loops: CDR1 LGHNA, CDR2 YSLEER. The V end lost 3 bases, the J end lost 0 bases, and 12 bases lay between the germline ends. The CDR3 is 16 residues long.

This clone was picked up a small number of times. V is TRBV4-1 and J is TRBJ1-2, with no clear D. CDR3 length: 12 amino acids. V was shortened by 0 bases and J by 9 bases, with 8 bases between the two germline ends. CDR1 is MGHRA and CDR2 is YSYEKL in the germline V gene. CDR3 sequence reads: CASSQDSRSYTF. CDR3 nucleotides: TGCGCCAGCAGCCAAGATTCCCGTAGCTACACCTTC.